Each of the 10 T cell receptor beta chains below was sequenced from the same sample in a study of cytomegalovirus exposure and HLA in healthy donors. Generated by immunoSEQ multiplex PCR, the TCRdb table keeps only in-frame clones and is missing some. The table includes around 74,000 clones, approximately 80% detected once. Material: PBMCs. The source of these receptors is a man aged 30-40 years in good health and CMV-seronegative.

The gene calls are TRBV7-3 and TRBJ2-3; 11 nucleotides agree with TRBD2. Germline V gives CDR1 SGHTA, CDR2 FQGTGA. The CDR3 loop spans 15 amino acids. The V and J ends lost 3 bases and 6 bases, in that order; junction bases with no gene match: 5. The CDR3, as DNA: TGTGCCAGCAGCTTGACTAGCGGGATGATGGATACGCAGTATTTT. This sequence encodes CASSLTSGMMDTQYF.

For the CDR3, the DNA is TGCAGTGCCTTTAATGAAAAACTGTTTTTT. Residues: CSAFNEKLFF. J is TRBJ1-4 and V is TRBV20-1; D is undetermined. This CDR3 region has 10 residues. CDR1 and CDR2 from the germline V gene are DFQATT and SNEGSKA (reference sequence). V lost 6 bases to trimming and J lost 4 bases, with 3 bases between them.

The J gene is TRBJ1-2, the V gene TRBV18; 8 bases map to TRBD1. CDR1 and CDR2 from the germline V gene are KGHSH and LQKENI. The V and J ends lost 3 bases and 9 bases, in that order; junction bases with no gene match: 6. The length of the CDR3 is 13 residues. CDR3 amino acids: CASSPTGQDSYTF. For the CDR3, the DNA is TGTGCCAGCTCACCCACGGGACAGGATAGCTACACCTTC.

This clone was picked up a small number of times. The chain carries TRBV4-1 and TRBJ1-5; the D is unclear. Trimming shortened V by 1 base and J by 2 bases, and 9 bases separated the two germline ends. Looked up from germline, CDR1 is MGHRA and CDR2 is YSYEKL. The CDR3 has 15 residues. The CDR3 loop reads CASSQVERGNQPQHF. Written as DNA, the CDR3 is TGCGCCAGCAGCCAAGTGGAACGGGGCAATCAGCCCCAGCATTTT.

This rearrangement joins TRBV4-1 to TRBJ2-2; 7 positions match TRBD1. The CDR3 totals 14 residues. Unmatched junction bases numbered 5, after V lost 4 bases and J lost 6 bases. Germline V gene data show CDR1 as MGHRA and CDR2 as YSYEKL. The CDR3 sequence: CASSRYRGAGELFF. The CDR3 region has the DNA TGCGCCAGCAGCCGATACAGGGGCGCCGGGGAGCTGTTTTTT.

This sequence joins TRBV5-8 and TRBJ1-6; 7 bases fit TRBD1. CDR1 and CDR2 (germline): SGHTS, YDEGEE. CDR3 length: 15 residues. The V and J ends lost 3 bases and 9 bases, in that order; junction bases with no gene match: 9. CDR3 DNA sequence: TGTGCCAGCAGCTCCGAACTGGGGGACAGTTCACCCCTCCACTTT. Protein product: CASSSELGDSSPLHF.

The V call is TRBV30, the J call TRBJ2-3; TRBD2 aligns across 8 bases. The CDR3 is 16 residues long. Germline CDR1 reads GTSNPN; CDR2 reads SVGIG (reference sequence). Trimming at V came to 0 bases and at J to 2 bases, leaving 7 bases not matched to a gene. The CDR3 loop is CAWSVLSGTITDTQYF. In DNA, the CDR3 is TGTGCCTGGAGTGTGCTTAGCGGGACTATCACAGATACGCAGTATTTT.

The chain has TRBV11-3 and TRBJ2-3, with 7 bases fitting TRBD1. This CDR3 is built from 17 residues. Looked up from germline, CDR1 is SGHNT and CDR2 is YENEEA. Losses at the gene ends were 5 bases for V and 0 bases for J; bases not matched to a gene: 11. Here the CDR3 reads CASSPSDRSPSTDTQYF. CDR3 nucleotide sequence: TGTGCCAGCAGCCCCTCGGACAGGAGCCCTAGCACAGATACGCAGTATTTT.

The chain couples TRBV19 to TRBJ2-1, with 8 nucleotides matching TRBD2. This CDR3 has 15 residues. V shed 4 bases and J 8 bases; nucleotides not matched to a gene: 10. In germline, CDR1 is LNHDA, CDR2 SQIVND (reference sequence). CDR3 DNA sequence: TGTGCCAGTAGTACGACGAGCGGGAGTTTCGATGAGCAGTTCTTC. It encodes CASSTTSGSFDEQFF.

The CDR3 DNA follows: TGTGCCAGCAGCCCAGGACAGGGAGCTATAGATACGCAGTATTTT. Protein: CASSPGQGAIDTQYF. V usage is TRBV7-2 and J usage is TRBJ2-3; 8 positions agree with TRBD1. The junction had 9 bases not matched to a gene; V was cut back by 5 bases and J by 5 bases. The CDR3 sequence is 15 residues long. Germline V gene data show CDR1 as SGHTA and CDR2 as FQGNSA.